One sample yielded the 10 T cell receptor beta chains listed below, sequenced in a study of T cells after yellow fever vaccination. TCRdb ran MiXCR on the 5' RACE reads and lists one entry per CDR3 protein. This sample has about 300,000 distinct CDR3 sequences, with approximately 10% found just once. The starting material was CD4+ T cells sorted from PBMCs, obtained 5 days after the yellow fever booster vaccination. Every receptor here comes from a man aged 18-30 years who received the YFV17D yellow fever vaccine.

The chain combines TRBV7-2 with TRBJ2-7; 12 nucleotides match TRBD2. In germline, CDR1 is SGHTA, CDR2 FQGNSA. The junction had 6 bases not matched to a gene; V was cut back by 5 bases and J by 7 bases. The length of the CDR3 is 14 residues. Here the CDR3 reads CASSHDGLAGEQYF. CDR3 coding DNA: TGTGCCAGCAGCCACGACGGACTAGCGGGGGAGCAGTACTTC.

This sequence joins TRBV2 and TRBJ1-5; 7 bases are shared with TRBD1. J gave up 3 bases and V 6 bases, and 5 bases lay outside the gene matches. This CDR3 is 14 amino acids long. Germline V lookup: CDR1 SNHLY, CDR2 FYNNEI. Here the CDR3 reads CASRDRVDNQPQHF. The CDR3, as DNA: TGTGCCAGCAGAGACAGGGTAGACAATCAGCCCCAGCATTTT.

The gene calls are TRBV5-1 and TRBJ2-1; 8 nucleotides line up with TRBD1. V shed 5 bases and J 7 bases; nucleotides not matched to a gene: 11. CDR1 is SGHRS, CDR2 YFSETQ, per germline. CDR3 size: 15 residues. The CDR3 DNA sequence: TGCGCCAGCAGAACCCAGGGGGCGGGCGAAAATGAGCAGTTCTTC. Translation: CASRTQGAGENEQFF.

At least ten counts were recorded for this clonotype. J is TRBJ1-1 and V is TRBV11-2; TRBD1 agrees at 8 bases. Germline CDR1 SGHAT, CDR2 FQNNGV. The CDR3 covers 14 residues. V dropped 5 bases and J dropped 4; count of bases not matched to a gene: 6. CDR3 protein: CASSTQGAGTEAFF. CDR3 DNA: TGTGCCAGCAGCACCCAGGGGGCAGGCACTGAAGCTTTCTTT.

The chain joins TRBV9 to TRBJ2-7, with D perhaps TRBD2 (6 bases). Trimming removed 4 bases from V and 1 base from J, with 15 bases in between. The germline CDR1 and CDR2 sequences are SGDLS and YYNGEE. The CDR3 loop spans 15 amino acids. Here the CDR3 reads CASSPPGLTSYEQYF. As DNA, the CDR3 is TGTGCCAGCAGCCCCCCGGGACTGACTTCCTACGAGCAGTACTTC.

This clonotype was counted between two and nine times. The chain is built from TRBV7-2 and TRBJ1-1; D is perhaps TRBD1 (5 bases). Per germline, CDR1 SGHTA and CDR2 FQGNSA. CDR3 size: 12 residues. V dropped 6 bases and J dropped 4 bases, with 9 bases sitting between them. The CDR3 is CASRRQSTEAFF. The DNA of the CDR3 is TGTGCCAGCAGAAGACAGTCCACTGAAGCTTTCTTT.

The chain has TRBV28 and TRBJ2-6; D may be TRBD1 (6 bases). V dropped 5 bases and J dropped 0 bases, with 14 bases sitting between them. From germline, CDR1 is MDHEN and CDR2 SYDVKM. This CDR3 contains 17 residues. CDR3 bases: TGTGCCAGCAGTCTGACAGGATTTGCCTCTGGGGCCAACGTCCTGACTTTC. Translation: CASSLTGFASGANVLTF.

This clonotype was counted only a few times. The V call is TRBV6-2 or TRBV6-3, the J call TRBJ2-7; the match to TRBD2 covers 7 bases. This CDR3 has 14 residues. Germline V lookup: CDR1 MNHEY, CDR2 SVGEGT. V lost 5 bases to trimming and J lost 4 bases; unmatched junction nucleotides: 8. In DNA form, the CDR3 reads TGTGCCAGCAGTACAACTAGCGCCAGATACGAGCAGTACGTC. Its protein is CASSTTSARYEQYV.

This clonotype was recorded at least ten times. The V gene is TRBV5-1, the J gene TRBJ1-1, with D uncertain. Germline CDR1 SGHRS, CDR2 YFSETQ. This CDR3 comprises 13 residues. V dropped 4 bases and J dropped 4 bases, with 11 bases sitting between them. The CDR3 spells CASSPGRSTEAFF. The CDR3 nucleotides are TGCGCCAGCAGCCCCGGGAGAAGCACTGAAGCTTTCTTT.

This clonotype was seen ten or more times. The chain couples TRBV21-1 to TRBJ2-3; TRBD1 reflects the table's D call only, with no check against the DNA. TRBV21-1 is noted as a pseudogene. This CDR3 spans 19 amino acids. The CDR3: CASSRRAPGNRTSTDTQYF. The CDR3 nucleotides are TGTGCCAGCAGCAGACGGGCCCCAGGGAACAGGACTAGCACAGATACGCAGTATTTT.